The T cell receptor (beta chain) under discussion was sequenced for a study of T cell changes during pregnancy in multiple sclerosis. Here immunoSEQ multiplex PCR was the method, and the copy in TCRdb shows in-frame clones only, minus some. The data hold around 44,000 clones, with roughly nine tenths observed a single time. This clone has just one count. Sequencing used CD4+ T cells from peripheral blood mononuclear cells, obtained in the second trimester of pregnancy. This clonotype was obtained from a female donor with multiple sclerosis, enrolled in a pregnancy study.

CDR3 loop: CASSLPGLAGAREQFF. DNA of the CDR3: TGTGCCAGTAGTCTCCCGGGACTAGCGGGAGCACGGGAGCAGTTCTTC. The chain couples TRBV19 to TRBJ2-1; 14 bases line up with TRBD2. The germline gives CDR1 LNHDA, CDR2 SQIVND (reference sequence). V was clipped by 5 bases and J by 10 bases; unmatched bases: 10. The CDR3 length is 16 residues.